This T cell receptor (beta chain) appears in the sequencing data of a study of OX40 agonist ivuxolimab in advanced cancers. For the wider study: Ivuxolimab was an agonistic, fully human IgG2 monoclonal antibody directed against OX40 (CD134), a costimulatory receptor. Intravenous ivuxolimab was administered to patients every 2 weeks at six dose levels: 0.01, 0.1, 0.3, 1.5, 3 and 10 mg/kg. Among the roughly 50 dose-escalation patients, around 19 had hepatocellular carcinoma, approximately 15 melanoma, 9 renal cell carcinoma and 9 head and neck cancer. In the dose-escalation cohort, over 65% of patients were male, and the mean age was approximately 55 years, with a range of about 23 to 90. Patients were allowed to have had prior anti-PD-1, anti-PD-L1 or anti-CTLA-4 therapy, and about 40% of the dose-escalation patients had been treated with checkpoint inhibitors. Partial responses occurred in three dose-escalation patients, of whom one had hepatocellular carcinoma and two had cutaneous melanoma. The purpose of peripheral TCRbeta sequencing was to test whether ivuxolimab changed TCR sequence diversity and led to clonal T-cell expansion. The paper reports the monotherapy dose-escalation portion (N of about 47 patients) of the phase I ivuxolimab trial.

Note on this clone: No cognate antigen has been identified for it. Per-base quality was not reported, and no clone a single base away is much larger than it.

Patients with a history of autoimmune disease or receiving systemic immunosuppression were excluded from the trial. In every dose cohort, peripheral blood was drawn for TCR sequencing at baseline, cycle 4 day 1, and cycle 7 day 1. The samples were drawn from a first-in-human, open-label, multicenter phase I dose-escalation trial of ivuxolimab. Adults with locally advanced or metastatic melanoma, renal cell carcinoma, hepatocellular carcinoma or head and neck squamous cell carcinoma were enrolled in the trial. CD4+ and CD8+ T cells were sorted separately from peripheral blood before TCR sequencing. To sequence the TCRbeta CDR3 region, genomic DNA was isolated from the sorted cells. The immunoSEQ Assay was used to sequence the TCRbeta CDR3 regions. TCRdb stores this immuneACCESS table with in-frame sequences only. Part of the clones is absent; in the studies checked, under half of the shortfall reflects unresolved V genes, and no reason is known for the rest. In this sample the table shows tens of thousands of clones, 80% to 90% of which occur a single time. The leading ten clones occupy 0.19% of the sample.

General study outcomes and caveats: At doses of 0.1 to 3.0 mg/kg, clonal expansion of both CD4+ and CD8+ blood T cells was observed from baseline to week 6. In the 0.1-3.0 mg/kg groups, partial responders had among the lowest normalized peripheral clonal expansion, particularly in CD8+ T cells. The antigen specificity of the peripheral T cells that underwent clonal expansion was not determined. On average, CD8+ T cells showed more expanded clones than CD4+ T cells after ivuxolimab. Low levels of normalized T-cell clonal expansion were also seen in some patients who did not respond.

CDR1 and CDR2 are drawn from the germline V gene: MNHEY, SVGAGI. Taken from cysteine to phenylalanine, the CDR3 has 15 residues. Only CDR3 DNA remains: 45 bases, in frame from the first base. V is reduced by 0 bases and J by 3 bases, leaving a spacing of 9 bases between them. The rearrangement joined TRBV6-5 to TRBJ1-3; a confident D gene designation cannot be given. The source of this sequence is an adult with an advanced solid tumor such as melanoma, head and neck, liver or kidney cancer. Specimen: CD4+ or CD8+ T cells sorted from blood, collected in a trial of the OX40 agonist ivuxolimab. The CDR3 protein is CASSYSSSDGNTIYF. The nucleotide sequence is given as TGTGCCAGCAGTTACTCGAGTTCCGATGGAAACACCATATATTTT.